This TCR beta chain emerged from a study of radiation and T cells in renal cell carcinoma. Whole-study results and caveats: In blood, top tumor clones expanded by 2 weeks, shrinking by 4. Irradiated tumors held more dominant CDR3 motifs than control tumors.

Here immunoSEQ multiplex PCR was the method, and the copy in TCRdb shows in-frame clones only, minus some. This table holds around 5,300 clones, roughly 53% found once. Comments on this clone: What it recognizes is unknown.

The ends were cut back, 2 bases at V and 3 bases at J, with 14 bases in the middle. Germline CDR1 reads SGHTA; CDR2 reads FQGNSA. The CDR3 runs 15 residues. Treatment described: 15 Gy SBRT to primary tumor, nephrectomy 4 weeks later. Sequenced here: tumor tissue, sampled from a patient whose treatment included radiotherapy and nephrectomy. The source of this sequence is a man aged 55 to 70 with renal cell carcinoma. This rearrangement joins TRBV7-2 to TRBJ2-7; D remains unclear. CDR3 DNA sequence: TGTGCCAGCAGCTTATATTTCCAGCCGATCTACGAGCAGTACTTC. As protein: CASSLYFQPIYEQYF.